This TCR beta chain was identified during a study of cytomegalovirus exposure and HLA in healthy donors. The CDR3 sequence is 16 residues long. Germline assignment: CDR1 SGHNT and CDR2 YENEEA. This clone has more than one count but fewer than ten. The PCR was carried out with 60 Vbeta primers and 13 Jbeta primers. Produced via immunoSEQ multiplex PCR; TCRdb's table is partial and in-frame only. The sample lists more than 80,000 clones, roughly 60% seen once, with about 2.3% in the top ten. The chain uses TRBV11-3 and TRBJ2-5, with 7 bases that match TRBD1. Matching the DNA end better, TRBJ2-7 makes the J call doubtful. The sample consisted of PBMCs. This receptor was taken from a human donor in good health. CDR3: CASSLEWSGGSYEQYF. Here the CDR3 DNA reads TGTGCCAGCAGCTTAGAGTGGTCAGGGGGATCCTACGAGCAGTACTTC.